This T cell receptor (beta chain) stems from a study of blood T cell repertoires in COVID-19. As for the study in general: Some COVID-19 samples were acute and others convalescent; all came from the United States, Italy and Spain. From T cells, B-cell-depleted T cells, or PBMCs came the material, which was cDNA or gDNA.

Per the original methods: Nucleated cell counts were estimated from reference gene primer amplification. The repertoire was sequenced with immunoSEQ multiplex PCR; TCRdb's copy has only in-frame clones and lacks some. Clonal size and the V and J genes are those of that table, whereas D and trimming came from the DNA. This table has about 90,000 clones, around 92% appearing once. Germline V CDR1 and CDR2: MNHEY, SMNVEV (reference sequence). This CDR3 has 17 residues. The ends were cut back, 2 bases at V and 0 bases at J, with 17 bases in the middle. The chain recombines TRBV27 with TRBJ2-7; possible D gene TRBD2, 5 bases. This sequence originates from a woman aged 55 to 70 with active COVID-19. The sample taken for sequencing was peripheral blood. CDR3 DNA sequence: TGTGCCAGCAGTTTACTAGCCCCCTTACGGTCCTCCTACGAGCAGTACTTC. Its protein product is CASSLLAPLRSSYEQYF.